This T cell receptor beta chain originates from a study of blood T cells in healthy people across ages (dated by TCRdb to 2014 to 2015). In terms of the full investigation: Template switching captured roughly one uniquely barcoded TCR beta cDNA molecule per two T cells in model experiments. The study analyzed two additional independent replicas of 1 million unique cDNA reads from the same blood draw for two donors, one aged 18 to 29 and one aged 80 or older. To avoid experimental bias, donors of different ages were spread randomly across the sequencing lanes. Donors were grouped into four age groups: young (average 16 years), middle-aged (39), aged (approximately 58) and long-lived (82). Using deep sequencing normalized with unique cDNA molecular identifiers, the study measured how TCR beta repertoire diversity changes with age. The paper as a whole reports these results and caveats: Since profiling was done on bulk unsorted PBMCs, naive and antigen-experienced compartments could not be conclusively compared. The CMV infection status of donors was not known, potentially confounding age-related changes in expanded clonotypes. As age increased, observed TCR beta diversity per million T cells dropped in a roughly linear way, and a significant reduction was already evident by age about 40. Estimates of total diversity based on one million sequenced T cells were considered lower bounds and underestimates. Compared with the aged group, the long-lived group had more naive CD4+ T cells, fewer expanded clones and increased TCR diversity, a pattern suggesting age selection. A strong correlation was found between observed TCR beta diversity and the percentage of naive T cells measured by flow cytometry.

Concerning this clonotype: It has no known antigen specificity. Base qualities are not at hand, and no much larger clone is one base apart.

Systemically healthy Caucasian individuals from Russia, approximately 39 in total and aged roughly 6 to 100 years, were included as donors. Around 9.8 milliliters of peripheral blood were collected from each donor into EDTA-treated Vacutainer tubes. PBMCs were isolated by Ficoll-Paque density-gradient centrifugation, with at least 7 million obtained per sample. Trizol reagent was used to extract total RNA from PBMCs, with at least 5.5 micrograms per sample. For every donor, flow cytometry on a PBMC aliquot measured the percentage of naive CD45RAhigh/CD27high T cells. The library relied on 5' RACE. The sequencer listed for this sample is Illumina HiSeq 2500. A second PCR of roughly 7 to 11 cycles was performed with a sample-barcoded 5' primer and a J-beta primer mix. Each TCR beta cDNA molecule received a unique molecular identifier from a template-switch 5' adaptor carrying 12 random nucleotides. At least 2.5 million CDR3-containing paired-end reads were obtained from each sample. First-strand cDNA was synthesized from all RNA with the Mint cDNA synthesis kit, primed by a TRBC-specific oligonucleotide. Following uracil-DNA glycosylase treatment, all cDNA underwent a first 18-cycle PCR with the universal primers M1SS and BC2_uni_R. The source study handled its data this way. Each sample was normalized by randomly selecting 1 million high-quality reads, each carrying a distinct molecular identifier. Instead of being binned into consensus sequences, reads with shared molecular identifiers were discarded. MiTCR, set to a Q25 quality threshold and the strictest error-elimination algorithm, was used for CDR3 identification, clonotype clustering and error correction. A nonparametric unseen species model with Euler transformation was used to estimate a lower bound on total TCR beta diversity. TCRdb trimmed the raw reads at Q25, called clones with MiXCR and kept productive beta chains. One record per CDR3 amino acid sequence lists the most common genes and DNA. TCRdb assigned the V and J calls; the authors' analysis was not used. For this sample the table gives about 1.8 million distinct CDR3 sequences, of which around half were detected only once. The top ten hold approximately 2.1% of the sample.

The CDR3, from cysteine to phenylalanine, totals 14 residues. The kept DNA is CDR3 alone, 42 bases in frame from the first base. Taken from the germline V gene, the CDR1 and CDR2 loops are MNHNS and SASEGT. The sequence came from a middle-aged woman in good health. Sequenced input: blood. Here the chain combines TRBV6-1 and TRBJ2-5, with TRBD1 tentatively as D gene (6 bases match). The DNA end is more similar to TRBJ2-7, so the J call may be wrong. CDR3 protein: CATNDPRGSYEQYF. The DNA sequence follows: TGTGCGACCAACGACCCCAGGGGTTCCTACGAGCAGTACTTC.